These 24 T cell receptor beta chains share one sample of origin, sequenced in a study of T cells in Graves' hyperthyroidism and ophthalmopathy. Researchers took RNA transcripts and amplified the TCR beta CDR3 regions from them. In the first-round RT-PCR of the TCR CDR3, the HTBI primer set was used. In TCRdb, the multiplex PCR reads were re-called with MiXCR into one record per CDR3 protein. The sample holds approximately 430,000 distinct CDR3 sequences, approximately 14% seen once. The sequenced sample was blood. The receptors originated from a young woman with Graves' hyperthyroidism.

This chain connects TRBV24-1 to TRBJ2-7, with D unclear. The germline CDR1 and CDR2 sequences are KGHDR and SFDVKD. There are 13 residues in the CDR3. The V end was cut by 4 bases, the J end by 4 bases, with 10 bases between. The CDR3 nucleotides read TGTGCCACCAGTGACCCTACTGGTTACGAGCAGTACTTC. Amino acid sequence: CATSDPTGYEQYF.

V is TRBV7-2 and J is TRBJ1-2; the D gene is possibly TRBD1 (6 bases). V was cut by 5 bases and J by 4 bases, with 14 bases left in between. CDR1 and CDR2 (germline): SGHTA, FQGNSA. CDR3 length equals 14 residues. The CDR3 coding sequence is TGTGCCAGCAGCCTTAACGGACAGACCTATGGCTACACCTTC. Residues: CASSLNGQTYGYTF.

This clonotype has just a few counts. The chain combines TRBV5-6 with TRBJ2-7, with D possibly matching TRBD1 (5 bases). Germline CDR1 SGHDT, CDR2 YYEEEE. V lost 1 base and J lost 6, with 23 bases in between. The CDR3 is 17 residues long. DNA for the CDR3: TGTGCCAGCAGCTTGCCGTCCGACAGCAGAATCTTCGGCGAGCAGTACTTC. Amino acid sequence: CASSLPSDSRIFGEQYF.

This clonotype was seen a few times. This chain connects TRBV20-1 to TRBJ1-4; no definite D call. The V end was cut by 6 bases, the J end by 0 bases, with 8 bases between. The CDR3 runs 13 residues. CDR1 and CDR2 from the germline V gene are DFQATT and SNEGSKA (reference sequence). The CDR3 is CSAQIATNEKLFF. As DNA, the CDR3 is TGCAGTGCCCAAATTGCAACTAATGAAAAACTGTTTTTT.

This clonotype was detected ten times or more. The gene calls are TRBV5-6 and TRBJ2-5; 8 positions agree with TRBD2. The junction had 8 bases not matched to a gene; V was cut back by 0 bases and J by 7 bases. The CDR3 has 15 residues. Per germline, CDR1 SGHDT and CDR2 YYEEEE. CDR3 coding DNA: TGTGCCAGCAGCTTGGGTGCCCGGACTAGCATGACCCAGTACTTC. It encodes CASSLGARTSMTQYF.

A few counts support this clonotype. The gene calls are TRBV5-6 and TRBJ2-5; TRBD1 agrees at 7 bases. After removal of 3 bases from V and 3 bases from J, the junction contained 5 bases not matched to a gene. The length of the CDR3 is 14 residues. Germline V gives CDR1 SGHDT, CDR2 YYEEEE. In DNA form, the CDR3 reads TGTGCCAGCAGCTACCGGGACAGCGAAGAGACCCAGTACTTC. It encodes CASSYRDSEETQYF.

The CDR3 region is CSGGAYPYEQYF. CDR3 DNA sequence: TGCAGCGGGGGGGCATACCCCTACGAGCAGTACTTC. This rearrangement joins TRBV29-1 to TRBJ2-7; either TRBD1 or TRBD2 may supply D (6 bases each). The V gene's germline CDR1 is SQVTM and CDR2 ANQGSEA. The CDR3 extends over 12 amino acids. Trimming cost V 7 bases and J 2 bases, with 12 bases left between them.

This clonotype was seen many times. The junction differs from germline at one of its ends, possibly a read error. The gene calls are TRBV12-3 or TRBV12-4 and TRBJ2-3; 11 positions agree with TRBD2. The CDR3 runs to 13 residues. Here the CDR3 reads CASRLAGGNTQYF. The CDR3 DNA sequence: TGTGCCAGCAGATTAGCGGGGGGGAATACGCAGTATTTT.

J is TRBJ1-1 and V is TRBV6-2 or TRBV6-3, with 8 bases aligning to TRBD1. Germline assignment: CDR1 MNHEY and CDR2 SVGEGT. The CDR3 contains 15 residues. Trimming cost V 7 bases and J 7 bases; bases outside gene matches: 14. In nucleotides, the CDR3 is TGTGCCAGCACCTCCGGACAGGGAAATAGGATTGAAGCTTTCTTT. It specifies CASTSGQGNRIEAFF.

In this sample, this clonotype turned up a few times. The V and J genes are TRBV29-1 and TRBJ2-7; D unresolved. The CDR3 runs 13 residues. Per the germline V gene, CDR1 is SQVTM and CDR2 is ANQGSEA. Deletions cut 6 bases from V and 2 bases from J, with 14 bases between. The DNA for the CDR3 is TGCAGCGTGTCCGTCCGTGGCACCTACGAGCAGTACTTC. It codes for CSVSVRGTYEQYF.

A few counts support this clonotype. The chain is built from TRBV2 and TRBJ2-6; D uncertain. CDR1 and CDR2 from the germline V gene are SNHLY and FYNNEI. The V gene lost 8 bases and the J gene lost 8 bases, with 13 bases spanning the gap. This CDR3 has 13 amino acids. CDR3 sequence reads: CASLTDPSNVLTF. The CDR3 bases are TGTGCCAGCTTAACTGACCCCTCCAACGTCCTGACTTTC.

This clonotype came up a few times. The chain carries TRBV10-3 and TRBJ2-4; D possibly matches TRBD1 or TRBD2 (7 bases each). The CDR3 has 13 amino acids. Germline V CDR1 and CDR2: ENHRY, SYGVKD. Trimming left V 5 bases short and J 12 bases short, with 17 bases between. The CDR3 coding sequence is TGTGCCATCAGTCCTACAGGGGAGGGCACTCAGTACTTC. Protein: CAISPTGEGTQYF.

This clonotype was seen at least ten times. The chain joins TRBV25-1 to TRBJ2-2, with 11 bases aligning to TRBD2. Germline loops: CDR1 MGHDK, CDR2 SYGVNS. CDR3 length: 19 amino acids. The V and J ends lost 6 bases and 0 bases, in that order; junction bases with no gene match: 12. The CDR3 region is CASSSLPGLADANTGELFF. The DNA for the CDR3 is TGTGCCAGCAGCTCTCTCCCGGGACTAGCGGACGCGAACACCGGGGAGCTGTTTTTT.

This clonotype was detected many times. J is TRBJ2-1 and V is TRBV20-1; D is perhaps TRBD1 (7 bases). The CDR3 spans 13 residues. CDR1 DFQATT and CDR2 SNEGSKA come from the germline V gene (reference sequence). Trimming shortened V by 8 bases and J by 6 bases, and 17 bases separated the two germline ends. This chain's CDR3 is CSPMTGRSNEQFF. In DNA, the CDR3 is TGCAGTCCGATGACAGGGAGGTCCAATGAGCAGTTCTTC.

The V and J genes are TRBV19 and TRBJ1-6; TRBD1 agrees at 10 bases. The CDR3 is 13 residues long. V gave up 6 bases and J gave up 8 bases; unmatched junction bases: 1. CDR1 and CDR2 from the germline V gene are LNHDA and SQIVND (reference sequence). CDR3 in DNA: TGTGCCAGTAGGACAGGGGGCTATTCACCCCTCCACTTT. Translating it yields CASRTGGYSPLHF.

The sample holds many counts of this clonotype. The chain employs TRBV7-9 and TRBJ2-4; 8 bases are shared with TRBD1. The CDR3 spans 14 residues. Germline V gene lookup returns CDR1 SEHNR and CDR2 FQNEAQ (reference sequence). The ends lost 6 bases at V and 6 bases at J; junction bases unmatched: 7. In DNA form, the CDR3 reads TGTGCCAGCAGTCGACAGGGGTTCGGAAACATTCAGTACTTC. Protein: CASSRQGFGNIQYF. The full variable domain, rest sourced from reference TRBV7-9 and TRBJ2-4, is DTGVSQNPRHKITKRGQNVTFRCDPISEHNRLYWYRQTLGQGPEFLTYFQNEAQLEKSRLLSDRFSAERPKGSFSTLEIQRTEQGDSAMYLCASSRQGFGNIQYFGAGTRLSVL.

This clonotype was seen at least ten times. This rearrangement joins TRBV7-9 to TRBJ1-1; 7 positions agree with TRBD1. V lost 1 base, J lost 5 bases, and 4 bases stayed unmatched. Germline V gives CDR1 SEHNR, CDR2 FQNEAQ (reference sequence). The CDR3 runs 14 residues. As DNA, the CDR3 is TGTGCCAGCAGCTTAGAACAGGGGAGGACTGAAGCTTTCTTT. Translated: CASSLEQGRTEAFF.

This clonotype came up many times. The rearrangement uses TRBV28 and TRBJ2-7; 7 bases agree with TRBD2. V gave up 6 bases and J gave up 6 bases; unmatched junction bases: 14. Germline loops: CDR1 MDHEN, CDR2 SYDVKM. CDR3 size: 15 residues. DNA of the CDR3: TGTGCCAGCAGCAAAGTCGACGGACTAGGCCGCGAGCAGTACTTC. Amino acids: CASSKVDGLGREQYF.

The chain employs TRBV10-3 and TRBJ2-3; the D is unclear. This CDR3 region has 12 residues. Germline V lookup: CDR1 ENHRY, CDR2 SYGVKD. V dropped 10 bases and J dropped 4 bases, with 12 bases sitting between them. The CDR3 DNA follows: TGTGCCACCGCCCTCGATTCAGATACGCAGTATTTT. Amino acids: CATALDSDTQYF.

In its sample, this clonotype was seen once. Here the CDR3 DNA reads TGTGCCAGCATGGACTTGGGACTAGCGGGAGCCTGGGGGAACACTGAAGCTTTCTTT. This translates into CASMDLGLAGAWGNTEAFF. The chain has TRBV2 and TRBJ1-1; perhaps TRBD1 as D (5 bases). The germline CDR1 and CDR2 sequences are SNHLY and FYNNEI. The CDR3 loop spans 19 amino acids. Trimming left V 7 bases short and J 1 base short, with 28 bases between.

This clonotype was detected many times. This chain connects TRBV11-2 to TRBJ2-3; TRBD1 agrees at 7 bases. Germline V gene data show CDR1 as SGHAT and CDR2 as FQNNGV. CDR3 length: 15 residues. Trimming took 5 bases from V and 1 from J; bases not matched to a gene: 6. CDR3 bases: TGTGCCAGCAGCCGGGACAGTACGGGCACAGATACGCAGTATTTT. This sequence encodes CASSRDSTGTDTQYF.

The chain is built from TRBV29-1 and TRBJ2-7; either TRBD1 or TRBD2 may supply D (6 bases each). The CDR3 has 15 amino acids. Per the germline V gene, CDR1 is SQVTM and CDR2 is ANQGSEA. The germline V and J ends were trimmed by 3 bases and 2 bases, with 17 bases remaining between them. The CDR3 sequence is CSVDEVGGLPYEQYF. DNA of the CDR3: TGCAGCGTTGATGAGGTAGGGGGGTTACCCTACGAGCAGTACTTC.

This clonotype occurred a few times. V is TRBV5-1 and J is TRBJ1-2; 9 nucleotides align to TRBD1. V shed 4 bases and J 1 base; nucleotides not matched to a gene: 2. The CDR3 runs to 14 residues. Germline CDR1 reads SGHRS; CDR2 reads YFSETQ. DNA of the CDR3: TGCGCCAGCAGCGGGACAGGGTTTAACTATGGCTACACCTTC. This gives the protein CASSGTGFNYGYTF.

This clonotype was picked up a small number of times. This chain joins TRBV11-2 and TRBJ2-1; TRBD2 agrees at 7 bases. The germline V gene has CDR1 SGHAT and CDR2 FQNNGV. The CDR3 consists of 15 residues. The trim removed 3 bases at V and 7 bases at J, leaving 9 bases unmatched. CDR3 coding DNA: TGTGCCAGCAGCTTGCCGAGACTAGCTAGGAATGAGCAGTTCTTC. Protein sequence: CASSLPRLARNEQFF. The whole variable domain, remainder taken from reference TRBV11-2 and TRBJ2-1, is EAGVAQSPRYKIIEKRQSVAFWCNPISGHATLYWYQQILGQGPKLLIQFQNNGVVDDSQLPKDRFSAERLKGVDSTLKIQPAKLEDSAVYLCASSLPRLARNEQFFGPGTRLTVL.